This T cell receptor beta chain was captured by sequencing in a study of blood T cell repertoires in COVID-19 (dated by TCRdb to about 2020). Concerning the study at large: The collaborator samples originated in the United States, Italy and Spain and spanned the acute and convalescent phases of COVID-19. Where available, HLA class I and class II types were obtained from metadata supplied by the sample provider rather than from assay-based typing. Deeply sampled blood TCRbeta repertoires from subjects exposed to, actively infected with, or recovered from COVID-19 were included in the dataset. A de-identified subject ID, COVID-19 status, age in years and sex were almost always included in the sample metadata. The repertoires were released in a freely available public database intended as a resource for research on the immune response to SARS-CoV-2. The material from the prospective study consisted of cDNA or gDNA derived from T cells, B-cell-depleted T cells, or PBMCs. The samples were drawn from two sources: the first 160 participants of the ongoing ImmuneRACE study, and fewer than 1,500 subjects contributed by 6 global collaborators. Overall results and qualifications from the work: The quantity of clinical and demographic metadata differed by source and by participant and was supplied without curation.

Each collaborating institution followed its own protocols to collect whole blood in K2EDTA tubes. For TCRbeta analysis, collaborators shipped samples as frozen whole blood, isolated PBMCs, or DNA extracted from either of those sample types. Including cysteine and phenylalanine, the CDR3 has 14 amino acids. Only the CDR3 DNA is retained, 42 bases long and in frame from the first base. At the junction V is shortened by 2 bases and J by 6 bases; bases outside the gene matches: 4. The germline V gene specifies SGHRS as CDR1 and YFSETQ as CDR2. TCRbeta CDR3 regions were amplified from genomic DNA by means of the immunoSEQ Assay, a bias-controlled multiplex PCR. On the study's bioinformatics: Nucleated cell counts per sample were estimated from amplification of reference gene primers within the assay. To quantify the absolute abundance of each unique TCRbeta CDR3 rearrangement, sequence reads were collapsed and filtered. For each sample, productive Simpson clonality was calculated as the square root of Simpson's diversity index over productive rearrangements. TCRdb took over this immuneACCESS table, retaining in-frame rearrangements with V and J assigned. Such tables are incomplete; in checked studies, under half of the missing clones stem from an unresolved V gene, and the remainder is unexplained. That table furnishes V, J and clone size, whereas the DNA furnished D and trimming. The sample table holds about 160,000 clones, of which roughly 90% were seen once. The top ten clones comprise approximately 2.4% of the sample.

This clone is a singleton in its sample. It lacks a known antigen. There are no base qualities to consult, and no much larger clone falls within one base. The clonotype comes from a young man with acute or convalescent COVID-19. Sequenced material: peripheral blood. The V gene is TRBV5-1 and the J gene is TRBJ2-2, and TRBD1 aligns with 7 junction nucleotides. In nucleotide form, the sequence is TGCGCCAGCAGCTTTTTACAGGGGTCCGGGGAGCTGTTTTTT. Its protein is CASSFLQGSGELFF.